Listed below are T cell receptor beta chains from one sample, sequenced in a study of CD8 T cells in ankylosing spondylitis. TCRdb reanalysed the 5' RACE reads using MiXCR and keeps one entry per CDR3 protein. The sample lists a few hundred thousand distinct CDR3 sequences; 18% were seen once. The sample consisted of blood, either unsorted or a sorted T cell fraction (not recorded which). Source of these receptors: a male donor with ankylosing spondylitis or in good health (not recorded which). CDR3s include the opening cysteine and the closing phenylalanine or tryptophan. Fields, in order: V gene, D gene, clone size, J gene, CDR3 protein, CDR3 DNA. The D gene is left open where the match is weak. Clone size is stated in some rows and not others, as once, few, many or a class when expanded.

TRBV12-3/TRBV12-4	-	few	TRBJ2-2	CASSLAVGGFGELFF	TGTGCCAGCAGTTTAGCGGTTGGGGGGTTCGGGGAGCTGTTTTTT
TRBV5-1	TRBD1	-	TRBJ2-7	CASSLGGTEYYEQYF	TGCGCCAGCAGCTTGGGTGGGACAGAATACTACGAGCAGTACTTC
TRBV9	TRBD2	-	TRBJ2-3	CASSPPTLAGGTDTQYF	TGTGCCAGCAGCCCACCAACCCTAGCGGGGGGCACAGATACGCAGTATTTT
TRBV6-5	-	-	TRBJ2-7	CASSYRTGGYEQYF	TGTGCCAGCAGTTACCGGACTGGGGGCTACGAGCAGTACTTC
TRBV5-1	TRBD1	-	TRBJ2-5	CASSLADLNWGQGETQYF	TGCGCCAGCAGCTTGGCGGATTTGAATTGGGGACAGGGAGAGACCCAGTACTTC
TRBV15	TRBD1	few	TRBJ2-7	CATSRSGTGNEQYF	TGTGCCACCAGCAGGTCCGGGACAGGGAACGAGCAGTACTTC
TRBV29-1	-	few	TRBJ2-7	CSVETVSFGEQYF	TGCAGCGTTGAAACAGTTTCATTTGGCGAGCAGTACTTC
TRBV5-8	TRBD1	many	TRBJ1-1	CASSWTGISGTEAFF	TGTGCCAGCAGCTGGACAGGGATTAGTGGTACTGAAGCTTTCTTT
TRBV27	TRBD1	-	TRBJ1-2	CASSPRDSPTYGYTF	TGTGCCAGCAGTCCCCGGGACAGCCCTACCTATGGCTACACCTTC
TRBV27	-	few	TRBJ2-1	CASSPYPENEQFF	TGTGCCAGCAGTCCGTACCCCGAGAATGAGCAGTTCTTC
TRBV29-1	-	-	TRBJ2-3	CSVEERTGVIAGAPTDTQYF	TGCAGCGTTGAAGAGAGGACAGGGGTAATAGCGGGAGCCCCCACAGATACGCAGTATTTT
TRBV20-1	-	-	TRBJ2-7	CSARPRTAVWDEQYF	TGCAGTGCTAGACCCCGGACAGCCGTCTGGGACGAGCAGTACTTC
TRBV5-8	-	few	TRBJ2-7	CASSRGEGQPYEQYF	TGTGCCAGCAGCAGGGGGGAGGGCCAGCCCTACGAGCAGTACTTC
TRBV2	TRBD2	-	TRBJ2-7	CASRFGLAGEEEQYF	TGTGCCAGCAGATTCGGCCTAGCGGGAGAGGAGGAGCAGTACTTC
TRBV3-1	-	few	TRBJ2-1	CASSPTLSHSYNEQFF	TGTGCCAGCAGCCCTACATTGAGCCATTCCTACAATGAGCAGTTCTTC
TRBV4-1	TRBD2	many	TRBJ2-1	CASSQHTGGLNEQFF	TGCGCCAGCAGCCAACATACGGGGGGACTCAATGAGCAGTTCTTC
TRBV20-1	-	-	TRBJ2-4	CSASGGTVKNIQYF	TGCAGTGCTAGTGGGGGGACAGTTAAAAACATTCAGTACTTC
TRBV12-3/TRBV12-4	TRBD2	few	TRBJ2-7	CASRTGGLAGGQTYEQYF	TGTGCCAGCAGAACAGGGGGTTTAGCGGGAGGGCAGACTTACGAGCAGTACTTC
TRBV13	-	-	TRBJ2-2	CASSLGITGELFF	TGTGCCAGCAGCTTGGGTATCACCGGGGAGCTGTTTTTT
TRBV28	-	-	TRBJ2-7	CASSLPTYEQYF	TGTGCCAGCAGTCTCCCGACCTACGAGCAGTACTTC
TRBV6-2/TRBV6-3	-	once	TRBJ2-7	CASSYERYLSYEQYF	TGTGCCAGCAGCTACGAGCGGTACCTCTCCTACGAGCAGTACTTC
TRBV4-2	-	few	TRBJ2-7	CASSSRGSDFSYEQYF	TGTGCCAGCAGCTCCCGGGGTAGCGACTTCTCCTACGAGCAGTACTTC
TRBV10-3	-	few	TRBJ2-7	CAISESFGGNSYEQYF	TGTGCCATCAGTGAGTCGTTTGGCGGGAACTCCTACGAGCAGTACTTC
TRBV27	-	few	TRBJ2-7	CASSFGDISYEQYF	TGTGCCAGCAGTTTTGGGGACATTTCCTACGAGCAGTACTTC
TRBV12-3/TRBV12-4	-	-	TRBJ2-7	CASKFGPGDYEQYF	TGTGCCAGCAAATTCGGACCGGGCGACTACGAGCAGTACTTC
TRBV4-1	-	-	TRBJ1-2	CASSQYFGSYGYTF	TGCGCCAGCAGCCAATATTTCGGGAGCTATGGCTACACCTTC
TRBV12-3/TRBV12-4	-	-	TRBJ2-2	CASSPSGNTGELFF	TGTGCCAGCAGTCCGTCAGGAAACACCGGGGAGCTGTTTTTT
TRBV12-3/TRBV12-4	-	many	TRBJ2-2	CASSSPGSEDTGELFF	TGTGCCAGCAGTTCCCCAGGGTCTGAGGACACCGGGGAGCTGTTTTTT
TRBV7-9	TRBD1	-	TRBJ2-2	CASSPGTGSNTGELFF	TGTGCCAGCAGTCCCGGGACAGGGTCGAACACCGGGGAGCTGTTTTTT
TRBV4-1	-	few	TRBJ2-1	CASSFKGRPEEQFF	TGCGCCAGCAGTTTTAAGGGACGTCCGGAGGAGCAGTTCTTC
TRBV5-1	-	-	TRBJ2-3	CASKADSQYF	TGCGCCAGCAAGGCGGATTCGCAGTATTTT
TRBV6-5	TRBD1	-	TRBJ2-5	CASSYMGQGAGETQYF	TGTGCCAGCAGTTATATGGGACAGGGGGCCGGAGAGACCCAGTACTTC
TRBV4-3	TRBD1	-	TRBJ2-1	CASSQDEGTGRNEQFF	TGCGCCAGCAGCCAAGATGAGGGGACAGGGCGCAATGAGCAGTTCTTC
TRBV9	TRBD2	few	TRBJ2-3	CASSVERDRGTDTQYF	TGTGCCAGCAGCGTAGAGCGGGATAGAGGCACAGATACGCAGTATTTT
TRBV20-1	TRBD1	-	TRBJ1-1	CSARTGAEAFF	TGCAGTGCCCGGACAGGGGCTGAAGCTTTCTTT
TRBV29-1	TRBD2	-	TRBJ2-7	CSAEGLAGTYEQYF	TGCAGCGCCGAAGGGCTAGCGGGCACCTACGAGCAGTACTTC
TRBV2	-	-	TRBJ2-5	CASSEPHKETQYF	TGTGCCAGCAGTGAACCCCATAAGGAGACCCAGTACTTC
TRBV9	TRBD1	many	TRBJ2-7	CASSVVGDSTSYEQYF	TGTGCCAGCAGCGTAGTAGGGGACAGCACATCCTACGAGCAGTACTTC
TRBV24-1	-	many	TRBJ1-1	CATSDSVGTEAFF	TGTGCCACCAGTGATTCGGTGGGCACTGAAGCTTTCTTT
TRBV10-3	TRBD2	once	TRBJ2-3	CAATVALGLKGTDTQYF	TGTGCCGCCACCGTAGCGCTGGGACTAAAGGGCACAGATACGCAGTATTTT
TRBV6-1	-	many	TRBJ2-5	CASSPPQGSVDQYF	TGTGCCAGCAGCCCTCCCCAGGGTTCAGTGGACCAGTACTTC
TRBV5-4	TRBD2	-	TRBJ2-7	CASAPDAGAYEQYF	TGTGCCAGCGCACCAGATGCGGGAGCCTACGAGCAGTACTTC
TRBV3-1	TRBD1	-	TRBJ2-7	CASSPEDRVYEQYF	TGTGCCAGCAGCCCCGAGGACAGGGTTTACGAGCAGTACTTC
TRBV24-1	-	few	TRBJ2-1	CATSDPGWGMNEQFF	TGTGCCACCAGTGACCCGGGGTGGGGGATGAATGAGCAGTTCTTC
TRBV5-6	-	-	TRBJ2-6	CASSWGSIHGANVLTF	TGTGCCAGCAGCTGGGGGTCAATCCATGGGGCCAACGTCCTGACTTTC
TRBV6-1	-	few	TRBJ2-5	CASSGHFAQETQYF	TGTGCCAGCAGTGGGCACTTCGCCCAAGAGACCCAGTACTTC
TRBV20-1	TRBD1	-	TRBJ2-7	CSARDLDRVPYEQYF	TGCAGTGCTAGAGATTTAGACAGGGTCCCCTACGAGCAGTACTTC
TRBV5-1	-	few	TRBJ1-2	CASSLEPNYGYTF	TGCGCCAGCAGCTTGGAACCCAACTATGGCTACACCTTC
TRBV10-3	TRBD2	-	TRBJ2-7	CAISESTAGASYEQYF	TGTGCCATCAGTGAGTCGACGGCGGGAGCCTCCTACGAGCAGTACTTC
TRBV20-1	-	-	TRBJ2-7	CSARALPVFEQYF	TGCAGTGCTAGAGCCCTACCCGTGTTCGAGCAGTACTTC
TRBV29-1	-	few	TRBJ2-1	CSVGGAGTATEGNEQFF	TGCAGCGTTGGGGGGGCCGGGACGGCAACCGAAGGCAATGAGCAGTTCTTC
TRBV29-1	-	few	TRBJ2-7	CSVEVAARRREQYF	TGCAGCGTTGAAGTGGCGGCTCGCCGACGCGAGCAGTACTTC
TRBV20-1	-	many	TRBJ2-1	CSGGTPDAYNEQFF	TGCAGTGGGGGAACCCCCGATGCCTACAATGAGCAGTTCTTC
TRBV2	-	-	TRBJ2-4	CASRDDRQEIAKNIQYF	TGTGCCAGCAGGGACGACCGACAAGAGATAGCCAAAAACATTCAGTACTTC
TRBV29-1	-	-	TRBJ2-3	CSVELAGGDSTDTQYF	TGCAGCGTTGAACTGGCTGGGGGCGATAGCACAGATACGCAGTATTTT
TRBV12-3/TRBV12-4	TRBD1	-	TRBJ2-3	CAARTGGADTQYF	TGTGCCGCCCGGACAGGGGGCGCAGATACGCAGTATTTT
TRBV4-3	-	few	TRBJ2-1	CASSQDRGGDYNEQFF	TGCGCCAGCAGCCAAGATCGGGGCGGGGATTACAATGAGCAGTTCTTC
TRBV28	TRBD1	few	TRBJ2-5	CASSLEGDREETQYF	TGTGCCAGCAGTTTAGAGGGGGACAGGGAAGAGACCCAGTACTTC
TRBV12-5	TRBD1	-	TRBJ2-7	CASGLHGTGTFYEQYF	TGTGCTAGTGGTTTACATGGGACAGGGACATTCTACGAGCAGTACTTC